A selection of T cell receptor beta chains follows, all from one sample in a study of blood T cell repertoires in COVID-19. The protocol was immunoSEQ multiplex PCR, while the TCRdb copy is restricted to in-frame clones and leaves out a portion. The repertoire includes around 97,000 clones, around nine tenths of them detected once, and roughly 15% sits in the top ten. The source material was peripheral blood. These receptors were collected from a woman of 80 years or more in a cohort sampled during active COVID-19. Each CDR3 is given with its conserved first and last residue. The D gene is left open where the match is weak. The listing skips clone size in some rows; elsewhere it reads once, few, many or a size class.

D: .; V: TRBV5-1; J: TRBJ2-7; size: .; CDR3: CAIRGGEQYF; DNA: TGCGCCATCCGAGGCGGCGAGCAGTACTTC
D: TRBD1; V: TRBV7-9; J: TRBJ1-2; size: .; CDR3: CASSSRQGRYTF; DNA: TGTGCCAGCAGCTCGAGACAGGGGCGCTACACCTTC
D: TRBD1; V: TRBV9; J: TRBJ1-6; size: .; CDR3: CASSANTGDNSPLHF; DNA: TGTGCCAGCAGCGCCAATACAGGGGACAATTCACCCCTCCACTTT
D: .; V: TRBV12-5; J: TRBJ2-3; size: .; CDR3: CASGLAGTQYF; DNA: TGTGCTAGTGGTTTGGCCGGTACGCAGTATTTT
D: TRBD1; V: TRBV18; J: TRBJ1-2; size: .; CDR3: CASSPGQGSEYGYTF; DNA: TGTGCCAGCTCACCAGGACAGGGATCGGAGTATGGCTACACCTTC
D: TRBD2; V: TRBV3-1/TRBV3-2; J: TRBJ2-7; size: .; CDR3: CASSQEFGRALIGEQYF; DNA: TGTGCCAGCAGCCAAGAATTCGGGAGGGCCTTAATCGGCGAGCAGTACTTC
D: .; V: TRBV6-5; J: TRBJ2-7; size: few; CDR3: CARQPEDKHSYEQYF; DNA: TGTGCCCGCCAGCCAGAGGACAAGCATTCCTACGAGCAGTACTTC
D: TRBD1; V: TRBV5-5; J: TRBJ2-1; size: .; CDR3: CASSPGQGTYNEQFF; DNA: TGTGCCAGCAGCCCCGGACAGGGGACCTACAATGAGCAGTTCTTC
D: TRBD2; V: TRBV27; J: TRBJ2-1; size: .; CDR3: CASRLSGGNEQFF; DNA: TGTGCCAGCAGACTTTCGGGGGGGAATGAGCAGTTCTTC
D: TRBD2; V: TRBV7-2; J: TRBJ2-3; size: .; CDR3: CASSTTSDAPQSTQYF; DNA: TGTGCCAGCAGCACTACTAGCGACGCCCCACAGAGTACGCAGTATTTT
D: .; V: TRBV19; J: TRBJ1-5; size: .; CDR3: CASTLGGGNRPQHF; DNA: TGTGCCAGTACTCTGGGGGGGGGCAATCGGCCCCAGCATTTT
D: .; V: TRBV18; J: TRBJ1-6; size: once; CDR3: CASSPGADNSPLHF; DNA: TGTGCCAGCTCACCGGGGGCGGATAATTCACCCCTCCACTTT
D: .; V: TRBV12-3/TRBV12-4; J: TRBJ1-6; size: .; CDR3: CASSFSFYSPLHF; DNA: TGTGCCAGCAGTTTTTCCTTCTACTCACCCCTCCACTTT
D: .; V: TRBV19; J: TRBJ2-1; size: .; CDR3: CASSIRGGRVSDEQFF; DNA: TGTGCCAGTAGTATAAGAGGGGGGAGGGTCTCGGATGAGCAGTTCTTC
D: .; V: TRBV6-6; J: TRBJ2-5; size: .; CDR3: CASITYGTQYF; DNA: TGTGCCAGCATCACCTATGGGACCCAGTACTTC
D: .; V: TRBV19; J: TRBJ2-2; size: once; CDR3: CASSMGWAGVDGELFF; DNA: TGTGCCAGTAGTATGGGATGGGCAGGGGTGGACGGGGAGCTGTTTTTT
D: .; V: TRBV30; J: TRBJ2-5; size: .; CDR3: CAWSVHAGETQYF; DNA: TGTGCCTGGAGTGTACACGCGGGAGAGACCCAGTACTTC
D: .; V: TRBV21-1; J: TRBJ2-2; size: .; CDR3: CASSKRGQGNTGELFF; DNA: TGTGCCAGCAGCAAACGGGGACAGGGGAACACCGGGGAGCTGTTTTTT
D: .; V: TRBV3-1/TRBV3-2; J: TRBJ2-6; size: .; CDR3: CASSQERISGANVLTF; DNA: TGTGCCAGCAGCCAAGAGAGAATCTCTGGGGCCAACGTCCTGACTTTC
D: TRBD2; V: TRBV2; J: TRBJ2-1; size: .; CDR3: CASISGTSGTNEQFF; DNA: TGTGCCAGCATCTCAGGGACTAGCGGGACGAATGAGCAGTTCTTC
D: TRBD2; V: TRBV3-1/TRBV3-2; J: TRBJ2-7; size: .; CDR3: CASRASGSYEQYF; DNA: TGTGCCAGCAGGGCTAGCGGGAGTTACGAGCAGTACTTC
D: TRBD2; V: TRBV4-1; J: TRBJ2-3; size: .; CDR3: CASSQALAGGFDTQYF; DNA: TGCGCCAGCAGCCAAGCCCTAGCCGGGGGGTTTGATACGCAGTATTTT
D: .; V: TRBV14; J: TRBJ1-1; size: .; CDR3: CASSLNTANTEAFF; DNA: TGTGCCAGCAGCCTAAACACAGCGAACACTGAAGCTTTCTTT
D: TRBD2; V: TRBV10-3; J: TRBJ2-7; size: .; CDR3: CAITSGSDEQYF; DNA: TGTGCCATCACTAGCGGGAGCGACGAGCAGTACTTC
D: .; V: TRBV7-9; J: TRBJ1-2; size: .; CDR3: CASSPRGGNYGYTF; DNA: TGTGCCAGCAGCCCCCGGGGAGGGAACTATGGCTACACCTTC
D: .; V: TRBV7-2; J: TRBJ2-7; size: once; CDR3: CASSRGGTETYEQYF; DNA: TGTGCCAGCAGCCGCGGCGGGACCGAAACCTACGAGCAGTACTTC
D: TRBD1; V: TRBV29-1; J: TRBJ1-1; size: .; CDR3: CSVTVAGSTGGF; DNA: TGCAGCGTGACGGTAGCAGGATCGACAGGGGGATTT
D: TRBD2; V: TRBV15; J: TRBJ2-7; size: .; CDR3: CATWPGLVISEQYF; DNA: TGTGCCACCTGGCCGGGACTAGTAATATCCGAGCAGTACTTC
D: .; V: TRBV28; J: TRBJ1-4; size: .; CDR3: CASRVQDINEKLFF; DNA: TGTGCCAGCAGGGTTCAGGACATTAATGAAAAACTGTTTTTT
D: TRBD2; V: TRBV6-4; J: TRBJ2-1; size: .; CDR3: CASSREGSSYNEQFF; DNA: TGTGCCAGCAGCCGGGAGGGGAGCTCCTACAATGAGCAGTTCTTC
D: .; V: TRBV7-6; J: TRBJ1-3; size: few; CDR3: CASSRTGTGGNTIYF; DNA: TGTGCCAGCAGCCGAACAGGGACGGGTGGAAACACCATATATTTT
D: TRBD1; V: TRBV18; J: TRBJ2-5; size: .; CDR3: CASSPGTVGETQYF; DNA: TGTGCCAGCTCACCCGGGACAGTAGGAGAGACCCAGTACTTC
D: .; V: TRBV12-3/TRBV12-4; J: TRBJ2-7; size: .; CDR3: CASGGTGREQYF; DNA: TGTGCCAGTGGAGGGACGGGCCGCGAGCAGTACTTC
D: .; V: TRBV6-5; J: TRBJ1-5; size: .; CDR3: CASNLQSGVQPQHF; DNA: TGTGCCAGCAATCTCCAGTCCGGGGTTCAGCCCCAGCATTTT
D: TRBD1; V: TRBV11-2; J: TRBJ1-1; size: .; CDR3: CASSPRQGANTEAFF; DNA: TGTGCCAGCAGCCCCCGACAGGGGGCCAACACTGAAGCTTTCTTT
D: TRBD2; V: TRBV29-1; J: TRBJ2-1; size: .; CDR3: CSVERADRTSGSNEQFF; DNA: TGCAGCGTTGAGCGGGCGGATAGGACTAGCGGGAGCAATGAGCAGTTCTTC
D: .; V: TRBV3-1/TRBV3-2; J: TRBJ2-5; size: .; CDR3: CASSQLASETQYF; DNA: TGTGCCAGCAGCCAATTAGCCTCCGAGACCCAGTACTTC
D: .; V: TRBV6-4; J: TRBJ1-4; size: .; CDR3: CASSGQGPNEKLFF; DNA: TGTGCCAGCAGTGGTCAGGGCCCTAATGAAAAACTGTTTTTT
D: .; V: TRBV9; J: TRBJ2-5; size: .; CDR3: CASSSPRGGNLETQYF; DNA: TGTGCCAGCAGCTCCCCCCGCGGCGGCAATTTGGAGACCCAGTACTTC
D: .; V: TRBV7-2; J: TRBJ1-6; size: .; CDR3: CASSSWAGESSPLHF; DNA: TGTGCCAGCAGCTCATGGGCAGGGGAAAGTTCACCCCTCCACTTT
D: TRBD1; V: TRBV5-4; J: TRBJ2-1; size: .; CDR3: CASSHGGDRVTNEQFF; DNA: TGTGCCAGCAGCCACGGTGGGGACAGGGTTACCAATGAGCAGTTCTTC
D: .; V: TRBV6-5; J: TRBJ2-5; size: .; CDR3: CASHARAPETQYF; DNA: TGTGCCAGCCACGCCCGAGCCCCAGAGACCCAGTACTTC
D: .; V: TRBV6-5; J: TRBJ1-2; size: .; CDR3: CASSYGQNYGYTF; DNA: TGTGCCAGCAGTTACGGACAGAACTATGGCTACACCTTC
D: TRBD2; V: TRBV19; J: TRBJ2-1; size: .; CDR3: CASSLGLAAYNEQFF; DNA: TGTGCCAGTAGTCTGGGACTAGCGGCCTACAATGAGCAGTTCTTC
D: .; V: TRBV12-3/TRBV12-4; J: TRBJ2-1; size: once; CDR3: CASSTGTRQFF; DNA: TGTGCCAGCAGCACCGGGACACGGCAGTTCTTC
D: TRBD2; V: TRBV6-6; J: TRBJ2-3; size: .; CDR3: CAISNPSGLSTDTQYF; DNA: TGTGCCATCTCTAATCCTAGCGGTCTTAGCACAGATACGCAGTATTTT
D: TRBD2; V: TRBV28; J: TRBJ2-1; size: .; CDR3: CASGGRDGRELNEQFF; DNA: TGTGCCAGCGGGGGAAGAGACGGGAGGGAGTTGAATGAGCAGTTCTTC
D: TRBD1; V: TRBV5-5; J: TRBJ2-6; size: .; CDR3: CASDTGTGSSGANVLTF; DNA: TGTGCCAGCGATACCGGGACAGGCTCCTCTGGGGCCAACGTCCTGACTTTC